The 13 T cell receptor beta chains reported below all come from one sample, sequenced in a study of identical twins. Using its own MiXCR run on the 5' RACE reads, TCRdb lists one record per CDR3 protein. This sample has around 450,000 distinct CDR3 sequences; approximately 15% occur once, and the top ten carry 0.4% to 0.55%. This sample also appeared in a second study, on yellow fever vaccine responses in identical twins.

The source material was CD4+ T cells sorted from blood. Receptor source: a woman in her late teens or twenties in good health.

The chain has TRBV27 and TRBJ1-5, with D possibly TRBD1 on 6 matching bases. The CDR3 spans 14 residues. The V end lost 4 bases, the J end lost 6 bases, and 13 bases lay between the germline ends. Germline V gene data show CDR1 as MNHEY and CDR2 as SMNVEV (reference sequence). CDR3 sequence: CASSSPEGGQPQHF. The CDR3 DNA reads as TGTGCCAGCAGTTCCCCTGAGGGGGGTCAGCCCCAGCATTTT.

The table lists this clonotype with a few counts. The rearrangement uses TRBV20-1 and TRBJ2-3, with 8 bases fitting TRBD1. This CDR3 contains 14 residues. CDR1 and CDR2 (germline): DFQATT, SNEGSKA (reference sequence). Germline trimming cut 2 bases from V and 6 bases from J; bases unmatched to any gene: 7. The CDR3 sequence: CSARQDRVLDTQYF. DNA of the CDR3: TGCAGTGCTAGACAGGACAGGGTTTTGGATACGCAGTATTTT.

V is TRBV9 and J is TRBJ2-2; 9 bases are shared with TRBD2. The CDR3 contains 15 residues. Germline V gene data show CDR1 as SGDLS and CDR2 as YYNGEE. J was trimmed by 4 bases and V by 0 bases; bases with no gene match: 1. The CDR3 region has the DNA TGTGCCAGCAGCGTAGCAGCGGGAGGCACCGGGGAGCTGTTTTTT. This encodes CASSVAAGGTGELFF.

This clonotype was counted between two and nine times. V and J are TRBV28 and TRBJ2-1; 9 bases agree with TRBD2. Germline-derived CDR1 and CDR2 are MDHEN and SYDVKM. V was clipped by 3 bases and J by 5 bases; unmatched bases: 11. The CDR3 has 17 amino acids. DNA of the CDR3: TGTGCCAGCAGTTTCGCGGGAGGGGTTAATCGTGACAATGAGCAGTTCTTC. Protein product: CASSFAGGVNRDNEQFF.

This clonotype showed up just a few times. This chain links TRBV6-6 with TRBJ2-2; D gene uncertain. Deletions cut 2 bases from V and 7 bases from J, with 8 bases between. Germline V gives CDR1 MNHNY, CDR2 SVGAGI (reference sequence). The CDR3 consists of 13 residues. The CDR3 DNA sequence: TGTGCCAGCAGTTACCCGGATGGCGGGGAGCTGTTTTTT. Protein product: CASSYPDGGELFF.

This chain joins TRBV27 and TRBJ2-7; perhaps TRBD2 as D (6 bases). CDR3 length: 15 residues. The V end was cut by 3 bases, the J end by 0 bases, with 12 bases between. Germline values: CDR1 MNHEY, CDR2 SMNVEV (reference sequence). The CDR3 here is CASSFLAGGSYEQYF. Written as DNA, the CDR3 is TGTGCCAGCAGTTTTCTGGCCGGGGGCTCCTACGAGCAGTACTTC.

This clonotype has just a few counts. The chain is built from TRBV20-1 and TRBJ2-7; 7 bases fit TRBD1. After removal of 2 bases from V and 1 base from J, the junction contained 11 bases not matched to a gene. Looked up from germline, CDR1 is DFQATT and CDR2 is SNEGSKA (reference sequence). The CDR3 is 16 amino acids. In nucleotides, the CDR3 is TGCAGTGCTAGACCGCCCAGGGGGTCGGCGTCCTACGAGCAGTACTTC. It is translated as CSARPPRGSASYEQYF.

Only a few counts were recorded for this clonotype. The chain joins TRBV5-1 to TRBJ1-6; 9 bases map to TRBD1. CDR3 length equals 12 residues. CDR1 SGHRS and CDR2 YFSETQ come from the germline V gene. Germline trimming cut 4 bases from V and 14 bases from J; bases unmatched to any gene: 4. This CDR3 reads CASSAQGAALHF. CDR3 in DNA: TGCGCCAGCAGCGCACAGGGGGCGGCCCTCCACTTT.

CDR3 sequence reads: CASSPLLGFEQFF. The CDR3 nucleotides are TGTGCCAGCTCACCACTGCTTGGCTTCGAGCAGTTCTTC. The J gene is TRBJ2-1, the V gene TRBV18; no clear D. Germline CDR1 reads KGHSH; CDR2 reads LQKENI. V was clipped by 1 base and J by 10 bases, with 11 bases between them. The CDR3 is 13 residues long. Together with reference TRBV18 and TRBJ2-1, the CDR3 gives the full variable domain: NAGVMQNPRHLVRRRGQEARLRCSPMKGHSHVYWYRQLPEEGLKFMVYLQKENIIDESGMPKERFSAEFPKEGPSILRIQQVVRGDSAAYFCASSPLLGFEQFFGPGTRLTVL.

This clonotype was seen repeatedly, ten times or more. This chain uses TRBV6-6 with TRBJ2-1; no firm D call. Trimming shortened V by 5 bases and J by 4 bases, and 6 bases separated the two germline ends. The CDR3 is made up of 12 amino acids. CDR1 is MNHNY and CDR2 is SVGAGI in the germline V gene (reference sequence). CDR3 sequence: CASSRRYNEQFF. CDR3 DNA sequence: TGTGCCAGCAGTCGACGTTACAATGAGCAGTTCTTC.

The chain joins TRBV28 to TRBJ2-7, with 9 bases matching TRBD2. Germline loops: CDR1 MDHEN, CDR2 SYDVKM. The CDR3 contains 17 residues. V shed 5 bases and J 4 bases; nucleotides not matched to a gene: 15. The DNA of the CDR3 is TGTGCCAGCAGTCCCCGAGGTAGCGGGGGACTGGGATACGAGCAGTACTTC. It specifies CASSPRGSGGLGYEQYF.

Ten or more counts support this clonotype. The J gene is TRBJ2-1, the V gene TRBV5-8, with 11 bases matching TRBD2. With 0 bases clipped from V and 7 bases from J, the junction kept 3 bases outside the gene matches. The germline gives CDR1 SGHTS, CDR2 YDEGEE. This CDR3 comprises 15 residues. The CDR3 protein is CASSLGSGGVNEQFF. The DNA of the CDR3 is TGTGCCAGCAGCTTGGGTAGCGGGGGGGTGAATGAGCAGTTCTTC. The whole variable domain, remainder taken from reference TRBV5-8 and TRBJ2-1, is EAGVTQSPTHLIKTRGQQATLRCSPISGHTSVYWYQQALGLGLQFLLWYDEGEERNRGNFPPRFSGRQFPNYSSELNVNALELEDSALYLCASSLGSGGVNEQFFGPGTRLTVL.

This rearrangement joins TRBV23-1 to TRBJ1-5, with 8 bases matching TRBD1. TRBV23-1 is designated an ORF whose function remains uncertain. V dropped 3 bases and J dropped 4; count of bases not matched to a gene: 8. This CDR3 is 16 amino acids long. The CDR3 sequence is CASSHLGQGENQPQHF. In DNA form, the CDR3 reads TGCGCCAGCAGTCATCTAGGACAGGGCGAGAATCAGCCCCAGCATTTT.